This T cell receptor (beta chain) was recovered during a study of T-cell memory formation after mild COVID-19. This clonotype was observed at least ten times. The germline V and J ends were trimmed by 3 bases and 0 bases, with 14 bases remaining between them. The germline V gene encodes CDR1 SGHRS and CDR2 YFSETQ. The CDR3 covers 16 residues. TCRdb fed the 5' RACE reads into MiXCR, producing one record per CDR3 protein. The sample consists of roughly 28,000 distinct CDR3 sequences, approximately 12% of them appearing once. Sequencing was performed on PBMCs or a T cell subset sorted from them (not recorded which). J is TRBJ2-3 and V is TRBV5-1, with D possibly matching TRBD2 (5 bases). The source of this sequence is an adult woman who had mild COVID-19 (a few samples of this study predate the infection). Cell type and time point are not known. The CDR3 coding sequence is TGCGCCAGCAGCTCCAGCCTACCGGGAAGCACAGATACGCAGTATTTT. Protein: CASSSSLPGSTDTQYF.